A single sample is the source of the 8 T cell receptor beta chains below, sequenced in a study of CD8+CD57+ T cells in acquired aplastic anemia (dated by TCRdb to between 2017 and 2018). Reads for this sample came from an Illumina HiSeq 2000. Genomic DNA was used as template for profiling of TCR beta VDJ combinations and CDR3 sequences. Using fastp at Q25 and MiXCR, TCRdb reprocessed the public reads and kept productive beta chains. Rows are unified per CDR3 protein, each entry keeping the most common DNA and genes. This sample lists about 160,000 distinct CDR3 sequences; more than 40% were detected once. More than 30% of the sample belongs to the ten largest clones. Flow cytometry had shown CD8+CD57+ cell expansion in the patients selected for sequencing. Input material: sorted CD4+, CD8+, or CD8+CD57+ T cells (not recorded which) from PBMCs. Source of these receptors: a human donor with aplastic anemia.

CDR3 sequence (DNA): TGTGCCAGCAGCTTGGCACGAGAAGGCCAGCGGTATGGCTACACCTTC. Protein: CASSLAREGQRYGYTF. This sequence joins TRBV5-4 and TRBJ1-2, with D uncertain. The CDR3 runs to 16 residues. The V end was cut by 0 bases, the J end by 5 bases, with 17 bases between. Per germline, CDR1 SGHNT and CDR2 YYREEE (reference sequence).

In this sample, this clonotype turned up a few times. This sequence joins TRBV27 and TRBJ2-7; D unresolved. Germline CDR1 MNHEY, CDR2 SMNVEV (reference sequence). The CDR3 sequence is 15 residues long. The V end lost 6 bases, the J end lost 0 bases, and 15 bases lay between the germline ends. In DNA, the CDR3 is TGTGCCAGCAGCGCCGGACCTCCTCACTCCTACGAGCAGTACTTC. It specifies CASSAGPPHSYEQYF.

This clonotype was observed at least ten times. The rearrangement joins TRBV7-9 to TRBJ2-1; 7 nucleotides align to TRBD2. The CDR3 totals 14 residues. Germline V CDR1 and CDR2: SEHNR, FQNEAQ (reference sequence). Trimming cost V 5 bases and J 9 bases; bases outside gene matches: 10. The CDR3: CASSPTGTNSEQFF. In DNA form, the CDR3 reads TGTGCCAGCAGCCCAACCGGGACTAACAGTGAGCAGTTCTTC.

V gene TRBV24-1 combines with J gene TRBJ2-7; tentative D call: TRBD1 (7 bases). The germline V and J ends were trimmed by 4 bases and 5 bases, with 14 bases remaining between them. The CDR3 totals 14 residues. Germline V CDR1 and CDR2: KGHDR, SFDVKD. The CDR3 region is CATSDPAGGNEQYF. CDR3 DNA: TGTGCCACCAGTGACCCTGCAGGGGGGAACGAGCAGTACTTC.

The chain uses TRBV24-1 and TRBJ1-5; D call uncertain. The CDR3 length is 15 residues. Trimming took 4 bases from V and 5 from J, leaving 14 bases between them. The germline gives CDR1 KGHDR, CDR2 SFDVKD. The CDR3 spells CATSDGRAGDQPQHF. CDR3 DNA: TGTGCCACCAGTGACGGGAGGGCAGGAGATCAGCCCCAGCATTTT.

The CDR3 region has the DNA TGTGCCACCAGTGGGGACCGCCAACAGCCCCAGCATTTT. Translating it yields CATSGDRQQPQHF. The genes are TRBV15 and TRBJ1-5; D might be TRBD1 (5 bases). V was shortened by 6 bases and J by 7 bases, with 13 bases between the two germline ends. The V gene's germline CDR1 is LNHNV and CDR2 YYDKDF (reference sequence). The CDR3 covers 13 residues.

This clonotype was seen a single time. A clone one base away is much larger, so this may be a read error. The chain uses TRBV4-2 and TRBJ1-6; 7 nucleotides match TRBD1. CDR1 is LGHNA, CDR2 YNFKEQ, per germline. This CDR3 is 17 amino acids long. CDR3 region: CASSREQGNSYNSPPHF. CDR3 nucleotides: TGTGCCAGCAGTCGTGAACAGGGGAACTCCTATAATTCACCCCCCCACTTT.

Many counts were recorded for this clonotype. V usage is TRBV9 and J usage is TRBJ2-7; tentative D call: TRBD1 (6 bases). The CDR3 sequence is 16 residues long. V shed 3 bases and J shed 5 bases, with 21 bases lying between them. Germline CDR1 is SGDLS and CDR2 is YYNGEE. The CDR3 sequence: CASSAAGTSPRDEQYF. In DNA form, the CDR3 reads TGTGCCAGCAGCGCCGCCGGGACATCACCCAGGGACGAGCAGTACTTC.